What follows are 15 T cell receptor beta chains derived from one specimen sequenced in a study of blood T cell repertoires in COVID-19. Data came from immunoSEQ multiplex PCR; TCRdb stores just in-frame clones and leaves some out. The sample comprises under 250,000 clones, about 82% of which are singletons, and roughly 5.2% rests with the top ten. What was sequenced was peripheral blood. Every receptor here comes from a woman of 80 years or more with COVID-19, enrolled during active disease.

V is TRBV7-9 and J is TRBJ1-1, with 9 bases identical to TRBD1. Germline CDR1 SEHNR, CDR2 FQNEAQ (reference sequence). The CDR3 runs to 18 residues. V lost 5 bases to trimming and J lost 0 bases; unmatched junction nucleotides: 13. CDR3 residues: CASSGRDRVGVVNTEAFF. CDR3 in DNA: TGTGCCAGCAGCGGCCGGGACAGGGTCGGTGTCGTGAACACTGAAGCTTTCTTT.

This clone was counted once. The V gene is TRBV4-3, the J gene TRBJ2-5; 10 nucleotides align to TRBD2. Germline CDR1 is LGHNA and CDR2 is YSLEER. CDR3 length: 16 residues. V trimming: 0 bases; J trimming: 13 bases; junction bases outside the gene matches: 14. CDR3 nucleotides: TGCGCCAGCAGCCAAGATCTATCTCCCATTACTAGCGGGGTGTACTTC. This gives the protein CASSQDLSPITSGVYF.

This chain connects TRBV5-4 to TRBJ1-2, with 9 nucleotides matching TRBD1. The germline V gene encodes CDR1 SGHNT and CDR2 YYREEE (reference sequence). Losses at the gene ends were 4 bases for V and 0 bases for J; bases not matched to a gene: 16. The CDR3 is 19 amino acids. The CDR3: CASSQRVGQGLLANYGYTF. Written as DNA, the CDR3 is TGTGCCAGCAGCCAGCGGGTGGGACAGGGTCTCCTAGCTAACTATGGCTACACCTTC.

The chain uses TRBV7-2 and TRBJ1-5, with D unclear. Deletions cut 0 bases from V and 0 bases from J, with 6 bases between. The CDR3 has 15 amino acids. Germline V gene lookup returns CDR1 SGHTA and CDR2 FQGNSA. The CDR3 protein is CASSLARDSNQPQHF. CDR3 nucleotide sequence: TGTGCCAGCAGCTTAGCGAGGGATAGCAATCAGCCCCAGCATTTT.

V gene TRBV7-2 combines with J gene TRBJ2-3, with 10 bases fitting TRBD2. The length of the CDR3 is 13 residues. V lost 8 bases, J lost 6 bases, and 5 bases stayed unmatched. Germline CDR1 and CDR2: SGHTA and FQGNSA. DNA for the CDR3: TGTGCCAGCGGGCTAGCGGGGGTTGATACGCAGTATTTT. Its protein is CASGLAGVDTQYF.

The chain has TRBV27 and TRBJ1-2; the D gene is possibly TRBD1 (6 bases). V dropped 3 bases and J dropped 5 bases, with 10 bases sitting between them. The CDR3 is 13 residues long. The V gene's germline CDR1 is MNHEY and CDR2 SMNVEV (reference sequence). The CDR3 DNA sequence: TGTGCCAGCAGTTTGGGCAGGGGTTATGGCTACACCTTC. It specifies CASSLGRGYGYTF.

The genes are TRBV29-1 and TRBJ1-1; 7 bases agree with TRBD1. Germline V gives CDR1 SQVTM, CDR2 ANQGSEA. Unmatched junction bases numbered 5, after V lost 4 bases and J lost 0 bases. This CDR3 contains 14 residues. The CDR3 region is CSVVEGAVNTEAFF. In DNA form, the CDR3 reads TGCAGCGTTGTCGAGGGGGCGGTGAACACTGAAGCTTTCTTT.

The chain has TRBV11-2 and TRBJ1-1, with 9 bases that match TRBD1. V dropped 4 bases and J dropped 2; count of bases not matched to a gene: 14. Germline assignment: CDR1 SGHAT and CDR2 FQNNGV. The CDR3 consists of 18 residues. The CDR3 region is CASSSGWTGTGINTEAFF. CDR3 sequence (DNA): TGTGCCAGCAGCTCTGGCTGGACCGGGACAGGGATCAACACTGAAGCTTTCTTT.

This chain joins TRBV5-6 and TRBJ2-2, with 8 bases aligning to TRBD2. The germline V gene has CDR1 SGHDT and CDR2 YYEEEE. This CDR3 comprises 15 residues. The junction had 8 bases not matched to a gene; V was cut back by 5 bases and J by 5 bases. This CDR3 is CASSGAGGLTGELFF. Written as DNA, the CDR3 is TGTGCCAGCAGTGGGGCGGGGGGCCTTACCGGGGAGCTGTTTTTT.

The rearrangement links TRBV28 to TRBJ1-1, with D tentatively TRBD1 (5 bases). The CDR3 spans 13 residues. With 7 bases removed from V and 6 bases from J, the gap between germline ends came to 15 bases. CDR1 and CDR2 (germline): MDHEN, SYDVKM. CDR3 coding DNA: TGTGCCAGCATATCGGGACTGCGGGCTGAAGCTTTCTTT. As protein: CASISGLRAEAFF. The full variable domain, rest sourced from reference TRBV28 and TRBJ1-1, is DVKVTQSSRYLVKRTGEKVFLECVQDMDHENMFWYRQDPGLGLRLIYFSYDVKMKEKGDIPEGYSVSREKKERFSLILESASTNQTSMYLCASISGLRAEAFFGQGTRLTVV.

This sequence joins TRBV28 and TRBJ1-2, with D tentatively TRBD1 (5 bases). The V gene lost 7 bases and the J gene lost 5 bases, with 26 bases spanning the gap. Per the germline V gene, CDR1 is MDHEN and CDR2 is SYDVKM. The CDR3 runs 17 residues. The CDR3 coding sequence is TGTGCCAGCATTCGCGCCGGGACTCAAACACGCCTGTATGGCTACACCTTC. As protein: CASIRAGTQTRLYGYTF.

The count of this clone is one. The chain links TRBV20-1 to TRBJ1-4, with 10 bases matching TRBD1. V dropped 3 bases and J dropped 8; count of bases not matched to a gene: 3. Germline loops: CDR1 DFQATT, CDR2 SNEGSKA (reference sequence). The CDR3 is made up of 13 amino acids. CDR3 sequence: CSASGTGEEKLFF. In DNA, the CDR3 is TGCAGTGCTAGTGGGACAGGGGAAGAAAAACTGTTTTTT.

This chain uses TRBV4-1 with TRBJ2-1; D not certain. V lost 1 base to trimming and J lost 5 bases, with 12 bases between them. Germline values: CDR1 MGHRA, CDR2 YSYEKL. The CDR3 runs 15 residues. The CDR3 DNA is TGCGCCAGCAGCCAAGGTAGCCTAGGAGACAATGAGCAGTTCTTC. This codes for CASSQGSLGDNEQFF.

The V gene is TRBV4-1, the J gene TRBJ1-5, with a possible D match to TRBD1 (5 bases). Trimming took off 0 bases at V and 5 bases at J, with 11 bases between the two ends. This CDR3 contains 15 residues. Germline V gene sequence: CDR1 MGHRA, CDR2 YSYEKL. The CDR3 sequence is CASSQEGGTHQPQHF. In DNA, the CDR3 is TGCGCCAGCAGCCAAGAAGGCGGGACCCATCAGCCCCAGCATTTT.

This chain uses TRBV9 with TRBJ2-3; 9 bases align to TRBD1. The V and J ends lost 3 bases and 5 bases, in that order; junction bases with no gene match: 10. Germline CDR1 SGDLS, CDR2 YYNGEE. The CDR3 has 16 residues. The CDR3: CASSGPTGGALDTQYF. CDR3 DNA: TGTGCCAGCAGCGGACCTACAGGGGGCGCGTTAGATACGCAGTATTTT.